This TCR beta chain was sequenced during a study of cytomegalovirus exposure and HLA in healthy donors. About the research overall: It was reported in a later analysis that the 90 to 150 validation repertoires used the same platform as the 666 first-cohort repertoires.

TCRdb's table, derived via immunoSEQ multiplex PCR, lists solely in-frame clones and lacks some. The sample comprises some 350,000 clones, about 90% of which are singletons, and roughly 1.2% rests with the top ten. In the case of this clone: Its cognate antigen is unknown.

Study findings and constraints: Most TCR sequences showed up rarely, but some public TCRs showed up in many donors.

Germline V gene lookup returns CDR1 LNHDA and CDR2 SQIVND (reference sequence). V lost 0 bases to trimming and J lost 6 bases, with 6 bases between them. This CDR3 region has 13 residues. This sequence originates from a woman in her twenties or thirties in good health and CMV-seropositive. The chain has TRBV19 and TRBJ1-5, with D possibly TRBD1 on 5 matching bases. Sequencing used PBMCs. This chain's CDR3 is CASSIDGGQPQHF. CDR3 nucleotide sequence: TGTGCCAGTAGTATAGATGGGGGTCAGCCCCAGCATTTT.